In this sample, the clone carrying this T cell receptor (beta chain) turned up many times. The CDR3 sequence is 14 residues long. Germline CDR1 is WNHNN and CDR2 is SYGVQD (reference sequence). The ends lost 4 bases at V and 5 bases at J; junction bases unmatched: 5. The source of the sample is a study of shared clonotypes between healthy human individuals. Study context: A couple of women and a few men aged 18 to 49 made up the donors.

Several immunoSEQ 96-well plates shared each subset's DNA, each plate a replicate. Measured with immunoSEQ multiplex PCR; TCRdb has only the in-frame clones, and not every one. The profile shows 90,000 to 100,000 clones, around half of them singletons. The sequencing sample was made of PBMCs. The V call is TRBV10-1, the J call TRBJ2-3; 8 bases are shared with TRBD2. The receptor was derived from a woman between 40 and 55 years old in good health. Some clones in this sample may be carry-over from other donors' samples. The CDR3 spells CASSAAGGLDTQYF. The CDR3 DNA follows: TGCGCCAGCAGTGCTGCGGGAGGTCTAGATACGCAGTATTTT.